The 11 T cell receptor beta chains in this list originate from one sample, sequenced in a study of CD8 T cells in ankylosing spondylitis. MiXCR was run by TCRdb on the 5' RACE reads, yielding one entry per CDR3 protein. The sample includes a few hundred thousand distinct CDR3 sequences, under 20% of them seen just once. Sequencing input: blood, either unsorted or a sorted T cell fraction (not recorded which). The receptor source for this set is a male donor with ankylosing spondylitis or in good health (not recorded which).

A single count supports this clonotype. The junction departs from germline at one end; a sequencing error may be responsible. The chain combines TRBV12-3 or TRBV12-4 with TRBJ2-1; 11 bases fit TRBD2. This CDR3 has 16 residues. The CDR3 sequence is CASCFSGRAPYNEQFF. In DNA form, the CDR3 reads TGTGCCAGCTGTTTTAGCGGGAGGGCCCCCTACAATGAGCAGTTCTTC.

This clonotype was seen a handful of times. The rearrangement uses TRBV5-5 and TRBJ2-7; possible D gene TRBD1, 5 bases. Germline V gives CDR1 SGHKS, CDR2 YYEKEE (reference sequence). The V end was cut by 6 bases, the J end by 2 bases, with 18 bases between. This CDR3 spans 15 amino acids. CDR3 in amino acids: CASTPTGHTAYEQYF. The CDR3 DNA sequence: TGTGCCAGCACCCCAACAGGACATACAGCCTACGAGCAGTACTTC.

This chain uses TRBV5-6 with TRBJ2-1; D is possibly TRBD2 (6 bases). The ends were cut back, 3 bases at V and 4 bases at J, with 14 bases in the middle. The CDR3 runs 15 residues. Germline loops: CDR1 SGHDT, CDR2 YYEEEE. In nucleotides, the CDR3 is TGTGCCAGCAGCTCGCCTTTGGGGACTTACAATGAGCAGTTCTTC. This encodes CASSSPLGTYNEQFF.

Written as DNA, the CDR3 is TGCAGTGCTAGAGATCCCCCTAGCGGGAGGGTCGATGAGCAGTTCTTC. Encoded protein: CSARDPPSGRVDEQFF. This rearrangement joins TRBV20-1 to TRBJ2-1; 12 nucleotides align to TRBD2. CDR1 is DFQATT, CDR2 SNEGSKA, per germline (reference sequence). The V and J ends lost 0 bases and 8 bases, in that order; junction bases with no gene match: 8. This CDR3 is 16 amino acids long.

In its sample, this clonotype was seen a few times. The chain links TRBV12-3 or TRBV12-4 to TRBJ1-4, with TRBD1 matching over 12 bases. CDR3 length: 16 residues. V shed 4 bases and J 6 bases; nucleotides not matched to a gene: 6. The CDR3: CASSSRDRGRDEKLFF. CDR3 bases: TGTGCCAGCAGTTCCCGGGACAGGGGGCGCGATGAAAAACTGTTTTTT.

This clonotype was seen a few times. The chain is built from TRBV9 and TRBJ2-7; TRBD2 matches 7 bases. With V trimmed by 4 bases and J by 0 bases, 7 bases remained unmatched. The germline gives CDR1 SGDLS, CDR2 YYNGEE. This CDR3 is built from 15 residues. CDR3 amino acids: CASSPRVAGSYEQYF. CDR3 nucleotides: TGTGCCAGCAGCCCTCGGGTAGCGGGCTCCTACGAGCAGTACTTC.

The table lists this clonotype with a few counts. This sequence joins TRBV27 and TRBJ2-5; D remains ambiguous. CDR3 length: 14 amino acids. The germline CDR1 and CDR2 sequences are MNHEY and SMNVEV (reference sequence). With 6 bases removed from V and 4 bases from J, the gap between germline ends came to 15 bases. This chain's CDR3 is CASRGRGLRETQYF. The CDR3 coding sequence is TGTGCCAGCAGAGGGCGAGGTTTACGAGAGACCCAGTACTTC.

The gene calls are TRBV5-1 and TRBJ2-5; D is perhaps TRBD2 (6 bases). CDR3 length: 14 amino acids. Germline values: CDR1 SGHRS, CDR2 YFSETQ. V lost 0 bases and J lost 2, with 8 bases in between. The CDR3 DNA is TGCGCCAGCAGCTTGGTAGCGGAACAAGAGACCCAGTACTTC. This sequence encodes CASSLVAEQETQYF.

The chain links TRBV7-9 to TRBJ2-6, with D unclear. Trimming took 5 bases from V and 0 from J, leaving 8 bases between them. Germline CDR1 reads SEHNR; CDR2 reads FQNEAQ (reference sequence). CDR3 size: 15 residues. CDR3 sequence: CASSDTHSGANVLTF. The DNA for the CDR3 is TGTGCCAGCAGCGACACCCACTCTGGGGCCAACGTCCTGACTTTC.

In its sample, this clonotype was seen a few times. The chain uses TRBV12-3 or TRBV12-4 and TRBJ2-7; D remains ambiguous. This CDR3 is 13 amino acids long. With 3 bases removed from V and 3 bases from J, the gap between germline ends came to 9 bases. CDR3 DNA sequence: TGTGCCAGCAGTTTCTCCGCAAGCTACGAGCAGTACTTC. It is translated as CASSFSASYEQYF.

The V and J genes are TRBV27 and TRBJ1-2, with a weak D call TRBD1 (5 bases). CDR1 is MNHEY and CDR2 is SMNVEV in the germline V gene (reference sequence). The CDR3 covers 15 residues. The ends were cut back, 1 base at V and 2 bases at J, with 11 bases in the middle. CDR3 amino acids: CASSLFPGTNYGYTF. As DNA, the CDR3 is TGTGCCAGCAGTTTATTCCCAGGGACCAACTATGGCTACACCTTC.